A single T cell receptor (beta chain) is shown here with its context. Its antigen is undetermined. Data came from immunoSEQ multiplex PCR; TCRdb stores just in-frame clones and leaves some out. The repertoire holds some 59,000 clones, with over 55% as singletons. Germline lookup yields CDR1 MNHNS and CDR2 SASEGT. Trimming at V came to 5 bases and at J to 6 bases, leaving 8 bases not matched to a gene. The CDR3 consists of 15 residues. The data are from a study of T cell clones after liver transplantation. About the study: Graft-donor-reactive sequences were compared with third-party-reactive TCRbeta sequences from pre-transplant mixed lymphocyte reactions. Blood was drawn pre-transplant, before withdrawal, and after full or failed withdrawal. Overall study findings and caveats: In two subjects, few donor cells limited the measurable donor-reactive repertoire. In 5 of 8 subjects, circulating graft-donor-reactive CD4 TCRbeta sequences fell significantly after transplant.

The V gene is TRBV6-1, the J gene TRBJ2-1; 9 bases line up with TRBD1. The TCR comes from a human donor who received a liver transplant. The source was CD4+ T cells from blood, collected before liver transplant. Here the CDR3 reads CASSTTGGLRNEQFF. CDR3 nucleotides: TGTGCCAGCAGTACGACAGGGGGTTTGCGCAATGAGCAGTTCTTC.